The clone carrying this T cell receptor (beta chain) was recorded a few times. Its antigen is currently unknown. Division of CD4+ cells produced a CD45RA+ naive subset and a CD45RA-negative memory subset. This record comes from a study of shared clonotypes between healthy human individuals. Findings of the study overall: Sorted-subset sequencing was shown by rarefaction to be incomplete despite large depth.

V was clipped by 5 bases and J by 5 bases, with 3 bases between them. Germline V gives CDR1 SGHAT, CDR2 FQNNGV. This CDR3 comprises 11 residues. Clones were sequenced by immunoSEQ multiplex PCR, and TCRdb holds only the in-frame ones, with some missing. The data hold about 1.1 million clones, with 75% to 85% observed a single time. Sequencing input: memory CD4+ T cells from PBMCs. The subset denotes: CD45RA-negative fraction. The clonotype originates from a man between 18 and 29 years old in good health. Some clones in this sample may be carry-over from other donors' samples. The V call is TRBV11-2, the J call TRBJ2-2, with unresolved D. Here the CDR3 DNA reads TGTGCCAGCAGCGTAACCGGGGAGCTGTTTTTT. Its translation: CASSVTGELFF. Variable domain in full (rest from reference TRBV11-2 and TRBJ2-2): EAGVAQSPRYKIIEKRQSVAFWCNPISGHATLYWYQQILGQGPKLLIQFQNNGVVDDSQLPKDRFSAERLKGVDSTLKIQPAKLEDSAVYLCASSVTGELFFGEGSRLTVL.